The count of the clone carrying this T cell receptor beta chain is one. Its cognate antigen is unknown. Sequencing used immunoSEQ multiplex PCR; TCRdb keeps in-frame clones, though not all of them. Found here are tens of thousands of clones, 80% to 90% of them singletons; the top ten hold approximately 40%. Trimming cost V 3 bases and J 2 bases; bases outside gene matches: 7. The CDR3 sequence is 15 residues long. Germline V gene lookup returns CDR1 PRHDT and CDR2 FYEKMQ (reference sequence). The data are from a study of OX40 agonist ivuxolimab in advanced cancers. Findings and limits, study-wide: Those patients achieving a partial response at 0.1-3.0 mg/kg showed among the lowest clonal expansion. Both CD4+ and CD8+ T cell populations in blood had undergone clonal expansion by week 6 at 0.1 to 3.0 mg/kg.

The V call is TRBV13, the J call TRBJ2-7; 7 nucleotides match TRBD2. The input for sequencing was CD4+ or CD8+ T cells sorted from blood, taken in a trial of the OX40 agonist ivuxolimab. This TCR came from an adult with an advanced solid tumor such as melanoma, head and neck, liver or kidney cancer. CDR3 sequence (DNA): TGTGCCAGCAGCTTGCGTCGGCGGGGGACCTACGAGCAGTACTTC. This encodes CASSLRRRGTYEQYF.